This T cell receptor beta chain stems from a study of T cell responses to AZD1222 COVID-19 vaccine. General study results and limits: Sampled repertoires all dated from after the peak T cell response. Donors skewed white British and female; clonal diversity was possibly underestimated. CD4 TCRs covered the whole spike, strongest at regions 160-218 and 743-854. Increased Spike-specific TCR breadth and depth were observed after two AZD1222 doses.

Per germline, CDR1 MRHNA and CDR2 SNTAGT. The CDR3 runs 13 residues. V gave up 4 bases and J gave up 3 bases, with 9 bases separating them. About this clone itself: Its antigen is unidentified.

Only in-frame clones appear in the TCRdb table, and some are missing; sequencing was by immunoSEQ multiplex PCR. The data contain 120,000 to 150,000 clones, under 95% of them singletons. The J gene is TRBJ1-1, the V gene TRBV6-4; D unresolved. The clonotype was recovered from an adult in good health. Sample: peripheral blood, taken on day 0 of AZD1222 vaccination. The CDR3 DNA reads as TGTGCCAGCAGTGGCACACGGGACACTGAAGCTTTCTTT. The encoded protein is CASSGTRDTEAFF.